This entry describes one T cell receptor beta chain. Its antigen is undetermined. The data were taken from a study of T cell responses to AZD1222 COVID-19 vaccine. Study as a whole: Second-dose groups at about 4 or about 12 weeks were pooled.

Some clones are missing from TCRdb's copy, which holds only in-frame ones; the method was immunoSEQ multiplex PCR. The sample consists of about 98,000 clones, more than 70% of them appearing once. Germline V lookup: CDR1 SEHNR, CDR2 FQNEAQ (reference sequence). Unmatched junction bases numbered 5, after V lost 3 bases and J lost 1 base. The CDR3 loop spans 15 amino acids. General study results and limits: A mostly white British donor set with more females was recruited, and clonal diversity was possibly underestimated.

The sequence derives from an adult in good health. V and J are TRBV7-9 and TRBJ1-2; 7 bases align to TRBD1. Sequences were derived from peripheral blood, sampled on day 0 of AZD1222 vaccination. The CDR3 loop reads CASSLGQPLNYGYTF. CDR3 nucleotide sequence: TGTGCCAGCAGCTTGGGACAGCCGCTTAACTATGGCTACACCTTC.